A single sample is the source of the 19 T cell receptor beta chains below, sequenced in a study of blood T cell repertoires in COVID-19. Sequenced by immunoSEQ multiplex PCR; TCRdb stores in-frame clones only, minus some. The sample lists hundreds of thousands of clones; 81% were seen once. Sequencing was carried out using peripheral blood. The source of these receptors is a woman older than 75 with COVID-19, enrolled during active disease.

The chain employs TRBV4-1 and TRBJ2-7, with D possibly matching TRBD1 (5 bases). Looked up from germline, CDR1 is MGHRA and CDR2 is YSYEKL. V lost 1 base and J lost 4, with 14 bases in between. This CDR3 region has 15 residues. CDR3 DNA sequence: TGCGCCAGCAGCCAAGGAAGCAAAGGGGCGTACGAGCAGTACTTC. It encodes CASSQGSKGAYEQYF.

This clone was counted between two and nine times. This sequence joins TRBV4-2 and TRBJ2-1; TRBD2 aligns across 10 bases. Unmatched junction bases numbered 14, after V lost 5 bases and J lost 4 bases. Germline-derived CDR1 and CDR2 are LGHNA and YNFKEQ. The CDR3 sequence is 18 residues long. The CDR3 DNA reads as TGTGCCAGCAGCGGGGGACTAGCGAGCACCTCTGGGTACAATGAGCAGTTCTTC. This encodes CASSGGLASTSGYNEQFF.

This chain links TRBV28 with TRBJ1-1; D remains unclear. The CDR3 has 14 residues. CDR1 and CDR2 (germline): MDHEN, SYDVKM. The germline V and J ends were trimmed by 2 bases and 2 bases, with 9 bases remaining between them. The CDR3 bases are TGTGCCAGCAGTTTAGTCAGTTCCAACACTGAAGCTTTCTTT. Its protein product is CASSLVSSNTEAFF.

The V call is TRBV10-3, the J call TRBJ1-4; tentative D call: TRBD1 (6 bases). The V and J ends lost 3 bases and 0 bases respectively, with 11 bases between them. Germline CDR1 and CDR2: ENHRY and SYGVKD. CDR3 size: 16 residues. The CDR3 loop reads CAISDSGQATNEKLFF. The CDR3 coding sequence is TGTGCCATCAGTGATTCGGGACAAGCAACTAATGAAAAACTGTTTTTT.

This clone was seen only a few times. The chain carries TRBV10-1 and TRBJ1-5, with TRBD1 matching 7 bases. Germline lookup yields CDR1 WNHNN and CDR2 SYGVQD (reference sequence). The CDR3 extends over 15 amino acids. V shed 7 bases, J shed 6 bases, and the junction held 12 bases outside the gene matches. The CDR3 nucleotides read TGCGCCAGCACCCAACTACAGGGGCGGCGTCAGCCCCAGCATTTT. Protein: CASTQLQGRRQPQHF.

This clone has only a few counts. This chain connects TRBV19 to TRBJ1-1; TRBD1 is a possible D gene (6 bases). Germline CDR1 reads LNHDA; CDR2 reads SQIVND (reference sequence). The CDR3 sequence is 14 residues long. The V end lost 6 bases, the J end lost 5 bases, and 16 bases lay between the germline ends. The CDR3 DNA reads TGTGCCAGTAGCCTATACCAGGGGTCGACTGAAGCTTTCTTT. This encodes CASSLYQGSTEAFF.

The chain joins TRBV5-5 to TRBJ1-2, with 7 positions matching TRBD1. The CDR3 covers 14 residues. Germline CDR1 and CDR2: SGHKS and YYEKEE (reference sequence). V trimming: 2 bases; J trimming: 4 bases; junction bases outside the gene matches: 5. The CDR3 DNA sequence: TGTGCCAGCAGCTTAAGACAGGGAACCTATGGCTACACCTTC. This translates into CASSLRQGTYGYTF.

The chain links TRBV24-1 to TRBJ2-2; 9 bases are a match to TRBD1. The CDR3 is 15 residues long. J was trimmed by 3 bases and V by 6 bases; bases with no gene match: 4. Germline V lookup: CDR1 KGHDR, CDR2 SFDVKD. CDR3 sequence (DNA): TGTGCCACCAGTTCCTGGACAGGGGACACCGGGGAGCTGTTTTTT. Protein: CATSSWTGDTGELFF.

The chain joins TRBV6-2 or TRBV6-3 to TRBJ1-5; 9 nucleotides match TRBD1. The J segment lost 2 bases and the V segment lost 0 bases, leaving 11 bases of the junction unmatched. This CDR3 region has 19 residues. CDR1 is MNHEY, CDR2 SVGEGT, per germline. The CDR3 reads CASSYSPGTGILGNQPQHF. For the CDR3, the DNA is TGTGCCAGCAGTTACTCTCCCGGGACAGGGATTTTAGGCAATCAGCCCCAGCATTTT.

The chain recombines TRBV19 with TRBJ1-5, with 9 bases identical to TRBD1. The trim removed 5 bases at V and 4 bases at J, leaving 9 bases unmatched. Germline-derived CDR1 and CDR2 are LNHDA and SQIVND (reference sequence). The CDR3 length is 16 residues. The CDR3 sequence is CASSSSDRGGNQPQHF. The CDR3 DNA reads as TGTGCCAGTAGTTCCTCGGACAGGGGAGGGAATCAGCCCCAGCATTTT.

There are a few counts of this clone. The V gene is TRBV5-1, the J gene TRBJ2-1; 7 positions match TRBD1. The CDR3 sequence is 14 residues long. The ends lost 4 bases at V and 7 bases at J; junction bases unmatched: 8. Germline V gene lookup returns CDR1 SGHRS and CDR2 YFSETQ. The CDR3 coding sequence is TGCGCCAGCAGCGATCGAGGGGGCGGGAATGAGCAGTTCTTC. Encoded protein: CASSDRGGGNEQFF.

This clone was seen a single time. V is TRBV15 and J is TRBJ2-7, with 7 bases fitting TRBD2. The CDR3 totals 15 residues. Germline V gene lookup returns CDR1 LNHNV and CDR2 YYDKDF (reference sequence). Losses at the gene ends were 4 bases for V and 6 bases for J; bases not matched to a gene: 12. CDR3 residues: CATSTRLAQLGEQYF. The CDR3 region has the DNA TGTGCCACCAGCACCAGACTAGCCCAACTCGGCGAGCAGTACTTC.

The chain carries TRBV19 and TRBJ2-7; TRBD2 aligns across 12 bases. CDR1 is LNHDA and CDR2 is SQIVND in the germline V gene (reference sequence). CDR3 length: 14 residues. The V segment lost 8 bases and the J segment 6 bases; nucleotides outside the gene matches: 8. DNA for the CDR3: TGTGCCAGTGGAGAGACTAGCGGGAGCGTCGAGCAGTACTTC. Protein sequence: CASGETSGSVEQYF. Combining the CDR3 with reference TRBV19 and TRBJ2-7 gives the whole variable domain DGGITQSPKYLFRKEGQNVTLSCEQNLNHDAMYWYRQDPGQGLRLIYYSQIVNDFQKGDIAEGYSVSREKKESFPLTVTSAQKNPTAFYLCASGETSGSVEQYFGPGTRLTVT.

This clone was picked up a small number of times. The V gene is TRBV7-9, the J gene TRBJ1-2; a weak D match, TRBD1 (6 bases). Looked up from germline, CDR1 is SEHNR and CDR2 is FQNEAQ (reference sequence). The CDR3 length is 14 residues. V was pared by 5 bases and J by 8 bases, with 18 bases between. The CDR3 DNA reads TGTGCCAGCAGCCTATCCCGGGACAATCAAGGCTACACCTTC. It yields the protein CASSLSRDNQGYTF.

This clone was seen more than once but under ten times. The chain uses TRBV7-8 and TRBJ2-7; perhaps TRBD2 as D (5 bases). V lost 4 bases and J 7 bases, leaving 11 bases between the germline ends. Germline lookup yields CDR1 SGHVS and CDR2 FQNEAQ. The CDR3 spans 12 residues. CDR3 DNA sequence: TGTGCCAGCAGCTGGGGAGAGGCAGAGCAGTACTTC. Translation: CASSWGEAEQYF.

This chain uses TRBV30 with TRBJ1-1; D is unresolved. The germline V gene has CDR1 GTSNPN and CDR2 SVGIG (reference sequence). Trimming stripped 4 bases from V and 6 bases from J, with 9 bases between. The CDR3 extends over 11 amino acids. The CDR3 loop reads CAWNGRAEAFF. The DNA of the CDR3 is TGTGCCTGGAATGGGCGGGCTGAAGCTTTCTTT.

The V and J genes are TRBV30 and TRBJ1-1, with D possibly being TRBD1 (6 bases). Trimming left V 5 bases short and J 5 bases short, with 24 bases between. Looked up from germline, CDR1 is GTSNPN and CDR2 is SVGIG (reference sequence). This CDR3 comprises 16 residues. DNA of the CDR3: TGTGCCTGGGCTTCCGGGACAAACCCTAGAACGACTGAAGCTTTCTTT. Protein product: CAWASGTNPRTTEAFF. Drawing the rest from reference TRBV30 and TRBJ1-1, the complete variable domain is SQTIHQWPATLVQPVGSPLSLECTVEGTSNPNLYWYRQAAGRGLQLLFYSVGIGQISSEVPQNLSASRPQDRQFILSSKKLLLSDSGFYLCAWASGTNPRTTEAFFGQGTRLTVV.

The V call is TRBV7-2, the J call TRBJ2-7, with a weak D call TRBD1 (6 bases). The CDR3 runs 15 residues. V was clipped by 1 base and J by 0 bases, with 10 bases between them. Germline V gene lookup returns CDR1 SGHTA and CDR2 FQGNSA. DNA for the CDR3: TGTGCCAGCAGCTTAGTGTCCAGGGGCTCCTACGAGCAGTACTTC. Translated, it gives CASSLVSRGSYEQYF.

This chain's CDR3 is CASSQYPGRVDTEAFF. For the CDR3, the DNA is TGTGCCAGCAGCCAATACCCAGGGAGGGTTGACACTGAAGCTTTCTTT. The chain employs TRBV3-1 (or the pseudogene TRBV3-2) and TRBJ1-1, with D possibly being TRBD1 (5 bases). This CDR3 spans 16 amino acids. Trimming stripped 2 bases from V and 3 bases from J, with 16 bases between. The V gene's germline CDR1 is LGHDT and CDR2 YNNKEL (reference sequence).